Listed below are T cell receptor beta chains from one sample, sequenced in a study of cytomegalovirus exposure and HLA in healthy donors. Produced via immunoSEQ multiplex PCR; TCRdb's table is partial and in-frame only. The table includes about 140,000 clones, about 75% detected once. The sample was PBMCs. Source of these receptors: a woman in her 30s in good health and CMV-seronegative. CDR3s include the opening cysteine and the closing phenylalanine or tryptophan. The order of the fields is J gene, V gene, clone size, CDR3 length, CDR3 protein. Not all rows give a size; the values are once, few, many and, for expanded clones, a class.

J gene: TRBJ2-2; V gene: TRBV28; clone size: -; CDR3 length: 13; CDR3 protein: CASSLRTDGELFF
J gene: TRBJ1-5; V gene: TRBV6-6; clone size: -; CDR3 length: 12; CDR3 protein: CASSGVSQPQHF
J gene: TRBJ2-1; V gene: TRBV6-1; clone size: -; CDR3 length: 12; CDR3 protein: CASRSWTAEQFF
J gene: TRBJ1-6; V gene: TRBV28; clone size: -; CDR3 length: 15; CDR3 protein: CASSFGPGGDSPLHF
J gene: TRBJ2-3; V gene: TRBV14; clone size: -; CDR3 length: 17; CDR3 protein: CASSHPGLAGVTDTQYF
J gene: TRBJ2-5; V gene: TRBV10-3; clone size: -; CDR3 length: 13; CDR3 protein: CASGRLDGETQYF
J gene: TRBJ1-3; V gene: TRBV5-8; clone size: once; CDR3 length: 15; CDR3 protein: CASSLPGFSGNTIYF
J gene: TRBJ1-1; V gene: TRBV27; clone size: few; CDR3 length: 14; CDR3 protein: CASSPGPGWSEAFF
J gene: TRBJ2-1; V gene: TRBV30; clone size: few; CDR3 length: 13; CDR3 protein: CAWGRGGNNEQFF
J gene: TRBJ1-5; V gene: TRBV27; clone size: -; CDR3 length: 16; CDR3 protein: CASSLYRGAGNQPQHF
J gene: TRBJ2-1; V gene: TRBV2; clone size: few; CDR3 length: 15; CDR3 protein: CASSIAGSSYNEQFF
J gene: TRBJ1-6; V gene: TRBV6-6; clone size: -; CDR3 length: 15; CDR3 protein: CASELDSIYNSPLHF
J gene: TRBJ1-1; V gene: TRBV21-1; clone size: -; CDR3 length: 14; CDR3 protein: CASSAVFMNTEAFF
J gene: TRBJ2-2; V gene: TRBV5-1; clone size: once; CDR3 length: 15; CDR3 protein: CASSLGQATSGELFF
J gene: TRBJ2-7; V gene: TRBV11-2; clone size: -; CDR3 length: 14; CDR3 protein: CASSLSEGAREQYF
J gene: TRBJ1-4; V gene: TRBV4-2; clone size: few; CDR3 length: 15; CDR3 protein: CASSQAPATNEKLFF
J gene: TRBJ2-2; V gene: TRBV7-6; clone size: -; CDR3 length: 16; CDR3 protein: CASSPGTGGGQSELFF
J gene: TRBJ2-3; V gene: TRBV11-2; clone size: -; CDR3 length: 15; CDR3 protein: CASSPQGAETDTQYF
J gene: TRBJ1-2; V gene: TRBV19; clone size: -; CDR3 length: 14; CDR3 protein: CATTNRGVSYGYTF
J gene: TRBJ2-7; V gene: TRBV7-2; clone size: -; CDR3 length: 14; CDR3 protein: CASSFPSRQGEQYF
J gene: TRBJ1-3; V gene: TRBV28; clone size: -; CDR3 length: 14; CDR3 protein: CASSLGTSGNTIYF
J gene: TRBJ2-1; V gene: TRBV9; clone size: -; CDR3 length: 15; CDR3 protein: CASSVMSGGYNEQFF
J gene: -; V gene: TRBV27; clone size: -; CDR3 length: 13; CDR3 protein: CASSSLIYYEQYF
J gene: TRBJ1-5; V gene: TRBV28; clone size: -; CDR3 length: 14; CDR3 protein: CASSFRGGGQPQHF
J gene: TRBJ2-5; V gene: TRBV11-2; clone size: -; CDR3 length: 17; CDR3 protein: CASSSGLAGVLRETQYF
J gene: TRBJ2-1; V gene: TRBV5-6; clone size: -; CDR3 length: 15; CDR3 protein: CASSQREGPYNEQFF
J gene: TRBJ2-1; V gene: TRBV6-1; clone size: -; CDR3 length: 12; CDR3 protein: CASSGTPNEQFF
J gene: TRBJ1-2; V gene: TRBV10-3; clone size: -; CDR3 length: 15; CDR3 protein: CAISERGEQGGGYTF
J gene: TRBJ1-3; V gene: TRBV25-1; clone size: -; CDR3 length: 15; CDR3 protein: CASSELLGQGNTIYF
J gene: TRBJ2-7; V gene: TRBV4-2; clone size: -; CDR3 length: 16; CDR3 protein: CASSLHPERGQGEQYF
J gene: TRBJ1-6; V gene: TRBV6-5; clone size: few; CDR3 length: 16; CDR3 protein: CASSYSMVKGRSPLHF
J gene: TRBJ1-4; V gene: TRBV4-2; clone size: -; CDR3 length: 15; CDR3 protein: CASSRTGGTNEKLFF
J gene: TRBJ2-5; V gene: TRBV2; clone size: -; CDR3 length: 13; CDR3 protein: CASDETLKKTQYF
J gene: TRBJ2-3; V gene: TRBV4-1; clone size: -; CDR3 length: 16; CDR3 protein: CASSQDRGEVADTQYF
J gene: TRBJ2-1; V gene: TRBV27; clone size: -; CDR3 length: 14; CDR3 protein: CATMGLAGDNEQFF